This TCR beta chain was identified during a study of cytomegalovirus exposure and HLA in healthy donors (dated by TCRdb to about 2017). Looking at the study overall: According to a later analysis, one platform produced both the approximately 110 validation repertoires and the 666 repertoires of the first cohort. Along with the approximately 650-subject first cohort, a separate validation cohort of about 110 different subjects was used. To predict cytomegalovirus infection status, the study brought together high-throughput TCR immunosequencing, statistical association of individual TCRs with disease status, and machine learning. The study aimed to test whether signatures of past pathogen exposure could be identified by cataloging public T cell receptors.

Donors formed part of the validation cohort, which comprised over a hundred subjects and was distinct from the first cohort of 666 subjects. As concerns this clone: This clone's antigen is unknown. Qualities for individual bases were not recorded, and no much larger clone is one base off.

The protocol used for the library was the immunoSEQ multiplex PCR assay. In the original analysis: A statistical classification framework was built to diagnose cytomegalovirus status from the catalog of TCR beta chain sequences. TCRdb obtained this table from immuneACCESS and retained in-frame rearrangements with V and J assigned. These tables miss some clones; where compared with another copy, unresolved V genes account for less than half of the shortfall, and the remainder is unexplained. V and J calls and clone size are copied from that table; D and trimming were computed from the DNA. Recorded for this sample are about 120,000 clones; around nine tenths of them occurred a single time. The ten largest account for about 6.3% of the sample. The CDR3 goes from the cysteine to the phenylalanine over 15 residues. Here the CDR3 DNA is all that survives: 45 bases in frame from base 1. The germline V gene sets CDR1 to MDHEN and CDR2 to SYDVKM. V is pruned by 3 bases and J by 1 base, leaving 2 bases of the junction without a gene match.

Study-level results and caveats: The study gave a list of roughly 150 TCR beta chains associated with cytomegalovirus. A later analysis had no HLA typing for the validation cohort, so co-occurrence there was scored across all 110 or so repertoires. Subsequent analysis determined that TCRs grouped into clusters in the first cohort also showed a tendency toward co-occurrence across the approximately 120 validation repertoires, and approximately 93% of cluster scores exceeded 0. Most TCR sequences were observed very rarely across donors, whereas some public TCRs were present in many individuals. The authors suggested that the approach could potentially be extended to other disease states and immunological phenotypes. In vitro tests confirmed that three of the cytomegalovirus-associated TCR beta chains recognize cytomegalovirus antigens. The classifier was reported to diagnose cytomegalovirus status with high specificity and sensitivity in both the original cohort and the validation cohort.

The rearrangement combines TRBV28 with TRBJ2-1, with TRBD2 matching 8 junction bases. The TCR comes from a woman aged 18-29 years in good health and CMV-seropositive. The sample taken for sequencing was PBMCs. The sequenced DNA is TGTGCCAGCAGTTTGGCGGGGGGTTCCTACAATGAGCAGTTCTTC. Translated, it gives CASSLAGGSYNEQFF.